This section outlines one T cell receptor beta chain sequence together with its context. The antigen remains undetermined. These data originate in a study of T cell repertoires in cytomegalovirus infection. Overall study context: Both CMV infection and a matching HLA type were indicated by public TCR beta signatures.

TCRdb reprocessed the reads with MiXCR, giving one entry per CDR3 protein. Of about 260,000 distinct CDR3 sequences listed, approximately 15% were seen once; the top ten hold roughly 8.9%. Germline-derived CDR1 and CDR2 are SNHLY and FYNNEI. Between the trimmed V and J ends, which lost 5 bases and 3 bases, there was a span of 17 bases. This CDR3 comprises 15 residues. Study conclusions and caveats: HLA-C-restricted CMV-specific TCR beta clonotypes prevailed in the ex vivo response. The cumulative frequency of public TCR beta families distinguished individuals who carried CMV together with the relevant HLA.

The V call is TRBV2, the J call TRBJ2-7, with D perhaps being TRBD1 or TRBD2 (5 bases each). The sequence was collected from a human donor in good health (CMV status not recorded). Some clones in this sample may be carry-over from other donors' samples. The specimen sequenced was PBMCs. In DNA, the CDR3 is TGTGCCAGCAGTACCCAGGGACCCCTGGGCTACGAGCAGTACTTC. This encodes CASSTQGPLGYEQYF.